What follows are 30 T cell receptor beta chains derived from one specimen sequenced in a study of identical twins. TCRdb analysed the 5' RACE reads with MiXCR anew, one entry per CDR3 protein. The sample includes around 220,000 distinct CDR3 sequences, 11% to 15% of them seen just once. Source material: memory (CD45RO+) T cells sorted from blood. The receptor source for this set is a young woman in good health.

This clonotype turned up a few times. The chain is built from TRBV7-2 and TRBJ2-3; D unclear. Trimming removed 6 bases from V and 2 bases from J, with 12 bases in between. The CDR3 spans 14 residues. The germline CDR1 and CDR2 sequences are SGHTA and FQGNSA. In nucleotides, the CDR3 is TGTGCCAGCAGTTCTGAACGGATCACAGATACGCAGTATTTT. Residues: CASSSERITDTQYF.

This clonotype was picked up a small number of times. The V and J genes are TRBV4-2 and TRBJ2-4; TRBD1 is a possible D gene (6 bases). Germline assignment: CDR1 LGHNA and CDR2 YNFKEQ. Between the trimmed V and J ends, which lost 0 bases and 9 bases, there was a span of 27 bases. The CDR3 contains 19 residues. The CDR3 DNA reads as TGTGCCAGCAGCCAAGATCGACAACTTATACAGGGTGGATCTAGCATTCAGTACTTC. This encodes CASSQDRQLIQGGSSIQYF.

This clonotype was recorded many times. The gene calls are TRBV4-3 and TRBJ1-2, with 7 bases lining up with TRBD1. This CDR3 comprises 15 residues. Germline V gene lookup returns CDR1 LGHNA and CDR2 YSLEER. V shed 0 bases and J 4 bases; nucleotides not matched to a gene: 5. In DNA form, the CDR3 reads TGCGCCAGCAGCCAAGATCAGGGGGTTGGCTATGGCTACACCTTC. It yields the protein CASSQDQGVGYGYTF.

This clonotype was detected ten times or more. The V gene is TRBV12-3 or TRBV12-4, the J gene TRBJ2-7; D unresolved. This CDR3 contains 14 residues. V was trimmed by 3 bases and J by 6 bases, leaving 15 bases between them. The CDR3 loop reads CASSFTQLVPEQYF. The CDR3 DNA sequence: TGTGCCAGCAGTTTTACTCAGTTAGTCCCCGAGCAGTACTTC.

V and J are TRBV15 and TRBJ2-1, with TRBD1 matching 7 bases. CDR1 and CDR2 (germline): LNHNV, YYDKDF (reference sequence). The CDR3 is 14 residues long. V was pared by 5 bases and J by 8 bases, with 9 bases of the junction left unmatched. DNA of the CDR3: TGTGCCACCAGCGGAGCAGGGGGTAGCGATGAGCAGTTCTTC. Translated: CATSGAGGSDEQFF.

Many counts were recorded for this clonotype. The rearrangement uses TRBV6-2 or TRBV6-3 and TRBJ2-5, with D perhaps TRBD1 (5 bases). The ends were cut back, 9 bases at V and 3 bases at J, with 11 bases in the middle. Germline assignment: CDR1 MNHEY and CDR2 SVGEGT. The CDR3 spans 12 residues. The DNA of the CDR3 is TGTGCCAGGCTCAGGGTTAAAGAGACCCAGTACTTC. Its translation: CARLRVKETQYF.

This clonotype was seen ten or more times. The V gene is TRBV20-1, the J gene TRBJ2-7; 9 positions agree with TRBD2. Trimming at V came to 6 bases and at J to 2 bases, leaving 11 bases not matched to a gene. The CDR3 totals 15 residues. CDR1 DFQATT and CDR2 SNEGSKA come from the germline V gene (reference sequence). CDR3 loop: CSAEISGSEPYEQYF. CDR3 in DNA: TGCAGTGCCGAAATTAGCGGGAGTGAGCCCTACGAGCAGTACTTC.

The table lists this clonotype with a few counts. The V call is TRBV4-2, the J call TRBJ1-2, with 11 bases matching TRBD1. The V segment lost 6 bases and the J segment 4 bases; nucleotides outside the gene matches: 10. Germline-derived CDR1 and CDR2 are LGHNA and YNFKEQ. The CDR3 has 16 amino acids. CDR3 in amino acids: CASRYVRDRGAYGYTF. In DNA form, the CDR3 reads TGTGCCAGCAGATACGTAAGGGACAGGGGGGCCTATGGCTACACCTTC.

The J gene is TRBJ1-4, the V gene TRBV6-1, with 8 bases that match TRBD1. This CDR3 has 14 amino acids. V trimming: 5 bases; J trimming: 8 bases; junction bases outside the gene matches: 7. Germline assignment: CDR1 MNHNS and CDR2 SASEGT. The CDR3 DNA reads as TGTGCCAGCAGTCTAGGACAGGGTTCCGAAAAACTGTTTTTT. It encodes CASSLGQGSEKLFF.

This clonotype was seen at least ten times. This chain uses TRBV7-2 with TRBJ1-1; a weak D match, TRBD1 (6 bases). Germline V lookup: CDR1 SGHTA, CDR2 FQGNSA. V dropped 4 bases and J dropped 0 bases, with 6 bases sitting between them. The CDR3 covers 13 residues. Here the CDR3 DNA reads TGTGCCAGCAGCTGGACAGTGAACACTGAAGCTTTCTTT. It yields the protein CASSWTVNTEAFF. Combining the CDR3 with reference TRBV7-2 and TRBJ1-1 gives the whole variable domain GAGVSQSPSNKVTEKGKDVELRCDPISGHTALYWYRQSLGQGLEFLIYFQGNSAPDKSGLPSDRFSAERTGGSVSTLTIQRTQQEDSAVYLCASSWTVNTEAFFGQGTRLTVV.

The V call is TRBV6-2 or TRBV6-3, the J call TRBJ1-2; TRBD1 might be the D (5 bases). The germline CDR1 and CDR2 sequences are MNHEY and SVGEGT. With 4 bases removed from V and 8 bases from J, the gap between germline ends came to 20 bases. The length of the CDR3 is 15 residues. CDR3 in DNA: TGTGCCAGCAGTTCTAGGGGAACTGGACGGGTAGGCTACACCTTC. It specifies CASSSRGTGRVGYTF.

The rearrangement uses TRBV29-1 and TRBJ2-2, with a weak D call TRBD1 (7 bases). Germline CDR1 and CDR2: SQVTM and ANQGSEA. The CDR3 has 17 residues. Deletions cut 0 bases from V and 0 bases from J, with 14 bases between. CDR3 in amino acids: CSVEEWAGQSNTGELFF. The CDR3 nucleotides read TGCAGCGTTGAAGAATGGGCGGGACAGTCGAACACCGGGGAGCTGTTTTTT.

The chain employs TRBV4-3 and TRBJ2-5, with D uncertain. Germline assignment: CDR1 LGHNA and CDR2 YSLEER. Trimming removed 0 bases from V and 5 bases from J, with 7 bases in between. The CDR3 consists of 13 residues. CDR3 nucleotides: TGCGCCAGCAGCCAAGAGTTCGGTGAGACCCAGTACTTC. Translation gives CASSQEFGETQYF.

This clonotype was observed a few times. The chain employs TRBV27 and TRBJ2-1; D is perhaps TRBD2 (5 bases). CDR1 is MNHEY and CDR2 is SMNVEV in the germline V gene (reference sequence). Trimming shortened V by 2 bases and J by 4 bases, and 12 bases separated the two germline ends. This CDR3 contains 15 residues. CDR3 bases: TGTGCCAGCAGTTTAACGTCCGCGGGTTACAATGAGCAGTTCTTC. It translates to CASSLTSAGYNEQFF.

The J gene is TRBJ2-7, the V gene TRBV6-1; D possibly corresponds to TRBD2 (6 bases). CDR1 and CDR2 from the germline V gene are MNHNS and SASEGT. Trimming removed 7 bases from V and 0 bases from J, with 10 bases in between. This CDR3 has 13 amino acids. CDR3 region: CASNHGSSYEQYF. DNA of the CDR3: TGTGCCAGCAATCACGGGAGCTCCTACGAGCAGTACTTC.

This clonotype was detected a few times. The chain recombines TRBV7-2 with TRBJ2-3, with 13 bases aligning to TRBD2. CDR1 is SGHTA and CDR2 is FQGNSA in the germline V gene. This CDR3 contains 16 residues. With 5 bases clipped from V and 6 bases from J, the junction kept 8 bases outside the gene matches. CDR3 loop: CASSPRTSGSRDTQYF. In nucleotides, the CDR3 is TGTGCCAGCAGCCCGCGGACTAGCGGGAGTCGTGATACGCAGTATTTT.

The chain couples TRBV5-1 to TRBJ2-2; TRBD1 agrees at 7 bases. Per germline, CDR1 SGHRS and CDR2 YFSETQ. This CDR3 comprises 17 residues. The junction had 7 bases not matched to a gene; V was cut back by 2 bases and J by 0 bases. This CDR3 reads CASSFSRGGANTGELFF. In DNA, the CDR3 is TGCGCCAGCAGCTTTAGTCGAGGGGGCGCGAACACCGGGGAGCTGTTTTTT.

The V and J genes are TRBV2 and TRBJ2-3; D remains unclear. Germline V gives CDR1 SNHLY, CDR2 FYNNEI. V was pared by 5 bases and J by 0 bases, with 6 bases between. CDR3 size: 13 residues. The CDR3 DNA is TGTGCCAGCAGTACTGCCAGCACAGATACGCAGTATTTT. Its translation: CASSTASTDTQYF.

This clonotype was seen a few times. The CDR3 sequence: CASSPGTSTDGGELFF. The CDR3 DNA reads TGCGCCAGCAGCCCCGGGACTAGCACCGATGGCGGGGAGCTGTTTTTT. The V gene is TRBV5-1, the J gene TRBJ2-2; TRBD2 matches at 9 bases. The CDR3 extends over 16 amino acids. Germline V gene lookup returns CDR1 SGHRS and CDR2 YFSETQ. V gave up 4 bases and J gave up 7 bases; unmatched junction bases: 11.

The rearrangement joins TRBV2 to TRBJ2-4; 10 bases map to TRBD2. Trimming took 5 bases from V and 0 from J; bases not matched to a gene: 7. Germline assignment: CDR1 SNHLY and CDR2 FYNNEI. The CDR3 runs 17 residues. Here the CDR3 DNA reads TGTGCCAGCAGTCGGACTAGCGGACGTCTAGCCAAAAACATTCAGTACTTC. Translation gives CASSRTSGRLAKNIQYF.

This clonotype was counted only a few times. J is TRBJ2-5 and V is TRBV18; 13 bases are a match to TRBD2. Losses at the gene ends were 6 bases for V and 1 base for J; bases not matched to a gene: 5. The CDR3 length is 16 residues. From germline, CDR1 is KGHSH and CDR2 LQKENI. The CDR3 loop reads CASSRLAGGFQETQYF. The CDR3 nucleotides read TGTGCCAGCTCGAGACTAGCGGGAGGCTTCCAAGAGACCCAGTACTTC.

The chain is built from TRBV20-1 and TRBJ2-1, with 8 nucleotides matching TRBD2. CDR1 and CDR2 from the germline V gene are DFQATT and SNEGSKA (reference sequence). J gave up 4 bases and V 5 bases, and 10 bases lay outside the gene matches. The length of the CDR3 is 15 residues. The CDR3 here is CSAFRTSRGYNEQFF. DNA for the CDR3: TGCAGTGCTTTCAGGACTAGCAGGGGTTACAATGAGCAGTTCTTC.

This chain links TRBV14 with TRBJ2-1, with 10 positions matching TRBD2. CDR3 length: 18 residues. V lost 1 base, J lost 0 bases, and 6 bases stayed unmatched. Germline assignment: CDR1 SGHDN and CDR2 FVKESK. CDR3 nucleotides: TGTGCCAGCAGCCAAGTTAGCGGGAGGACGAGCTCCTACAATGAGCAGTTCTTC. Translating gives CASSQVSGRTSSYNEQFF.

In its sample, this clonotype was seen a few times. The chain couples TRBV7-2 to TRBJ2-1; D remains ambiguous. CDR3 length: 12 residues. Trimming took 0 bases from V and 8 from J, leaving 5 bases between them. CDR1 is SGHTA and CDR2 is FQGNSA in the germline V gene. CDR3 sequence (DNA): TGTGCCAGCAGCTTAGCTAGATATGAGCAGTTCTTC. Amino acid sequence: CASSLARYEQFF.

The chain couples TRBV18 to TRBJ2-3, with 7 bases fitting TRBD1. Germline CDR1 KGHSH, CDR2 LQKENI. CDR3 length: 13 residues. Trimming removed 6 bases from V and 5 bases from J; junction bases left unmatched: 5. The DNA for the CDR3 is TGTGCCAGCTCCCACGGACAGGAAGATACGCAGTATTTT. Protein: CASSHGQEDTQYF.

This clonotype has a handful of counts. The chain links TRBV20-1 to TRBJ1-2, with 12 positions matching TRBD1. The CDR3 is 13 amino acids. Germline CDR1 and CDR2: DFQATT and SNEGSKA (reference sequence). CDR3: CSAGTGGPNGYTF. In DNA, the CDR3 is TGCAGCGCGGGGACAGGGGGCCCGAATGGCTACACCTTC.

This clonotype was seen only a few times. The V gene is TRBV5-1, the J gene TRBJ2-1; D may be TRBD2 (5 bases). The CDR3 extends over 13 amino acids. The germline V gene has CDR1 SGHRS and CDR2 YFSETQ. The germline V and J ends were trimmed by 3 bases and 5 bases, with 9 bases remaining between them. The chain's CDR3 is CASSSLGNNEQFF. CDR3 DNA: TGCGCCAGCAGCTCACTAGGAAACAATGAGCAGTTCTTC.

This clonotype was detected many times. The chain uses TRBV6-5 and TRBJ2-2, with TRBD2 matching 10 bases. The CDR3 consists of 15 residues. V lost 0 bases and J lost 6; bases outside the gene matches: 1. The germline V gene encodes CDR1 MNHEY and CDR2 SVGAGI. CDR3 region: CASSYSSGGPGELFF. Written as DNA, the CDR3 is TGTGCCAGCAGTTACTCTAGCGGGGGGCCCGGGGAGCTGTTTTTT.

The chain carries TRBV5-1 and TRBJ2-1; D is perhaps TRBD2 (7 bases). Trimming removed 0 bases at V and 7 bases at J, with 14 bases between. This CDR3 has 15 amino acids. Germline V gene data show CDR1 as SGHRS and CDR2 as YFSETQ. The CDR3 loop is CASSLGPGGGNEQFF. Written as DNA, the CDR3 is TGCGCCAGCAGCTTGGGACCGGGGGGCGGTAATGAGCAGTTCTTC.

V and J are TRBV12-3 or TRBV12-4 and TRBJ2-1, with D maybe TRBD2 (6 bases). This CDR3 region has 16 residues. V was clipped by 7 bases and J by 1 base, with 17 bases between them. The CDR3 sequence is CASIWSGGPSYNEQFF. The CDR3 DNA follows: TGTGCCAGCATCTGGTCAGGAGGGCCTTCCTACAATGAGCAGTTCTTC.